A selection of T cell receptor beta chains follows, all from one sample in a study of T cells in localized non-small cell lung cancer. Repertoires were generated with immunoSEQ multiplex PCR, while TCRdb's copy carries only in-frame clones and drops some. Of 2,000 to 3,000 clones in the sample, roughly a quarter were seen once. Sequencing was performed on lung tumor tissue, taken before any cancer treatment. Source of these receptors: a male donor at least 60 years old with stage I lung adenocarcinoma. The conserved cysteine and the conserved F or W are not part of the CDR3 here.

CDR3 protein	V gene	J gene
ASSPPWGQNSPLH	TRBV18	TRBJ1-6
ASSPLTRNNEQF	TRBV18	TRBJ2-1
AWSVARGTEAF	TRBV30	TRBJ1-1
ASSRGTGYNEQF	TRBV19	TRBJ2-1
ASSPQEVSEAF	TRBV28	TRBJ1-1
ASSWGGTEAF	TRBV19	TRBJ1-1
AWSRGGADTQY	TRBV30	TRBJ2-3
ASSPQRDDTIY	TRBV18	TRBJ1-3
ARGLGGGAPPYNEQF	TRBV19	TRBJ2-1
ASSATGTNYEQY	TRBV9	TRBJ2-7
ASIQGTANYGYT	TRBV2	TRBJ1-2
ASSLSGGATGELF	TRBV18	TRBJ2-2